This T cell receptor (beta chain) was identified in a study of cytomegalovirus exposure and HLA in healthy donors (dated by TCRdb to between 2016 and 2019). Looking at the study overall: An earlier analysis of several hundred of the donors reported about 260 Gb of sequence data and 117 million unique TCR beta sequences obtained from approximately 180 million T cells. The study aimed to test whether cataloging public T cell receptors could reveal signatures of past pathogen exposure. The study combined high-throughput TCR immunosequencing, statistical association of individual TCRs with disease status, and machine learning to predict cytomegalovirus infection status. Across 398 genotyped donors of the cohort, an average of approximately 200,000 unique TCR beta nucleotide sequences per donor were sequenced, and about a sixth of those sequences were non-productive. Every repertoire in the discovery cohort had been generated on one and the same sequencing platform. The number of typed donors differed by locus: about 620-640 for A, B, C, DRB1 and DQB1; about 520 for DQA1; over 600 for DPA1; and some 430 for DPB1. Donor age, sex, ethnicity and CMV serostatus were compiled alongside the repertoire data. Both class I and class II loci were covered by HLA typing, at four-digit resolution. Of the approximately 400 genotyped donors, about 80% fell in the genetic ancestry cluster associated with self-reported Caucasian donors. An earlier analysis of about 600 of the donors used high-throughput TCR beta sequencing to judge whether each TCR beta V gene segment behaved as functional or pseudogenic. Roughly 5 DR-DQ haplotypes were handled as single units for association and clustering, since linkage in the cohort was strong. Rather than drawing on any new phenotypic data, the later analysis identified candidate immune exposures from TCR beta sequences and the way those sequences occurred across donors. The study profiled the T cell repertoires of about 640 subjects by immunosequencing and related them to cytomegalovirus serostatus. To study patterns of TCR occurrence, a later analysis re-analyzed previously published TCR beta repertoires from just over 650 donors and added high-resolution HLA genotyping. An early release covering roughly 600 HLA-typed donors comprised approximately 300 gigabases of sequencing data and 85 million or so unique TCR sequences. Along with the approximately 700-subject first cohort, a separate validation cohort of more than 90 different subjects was used. In a later genetic analysis, genome-wide SNP genotypes for about 65% of the roughly 700 donors were used, and that subset was treated as a discovery cohort.

The paper's findings and limits, for the study overall: According to a later genetic analysis, donors in an Asian-associated ancestry cluster had fewer N-insertions in productive TCRs than the approximately 630-donor mean. The presence/absence analyses assumed that sequencing depth was roughly uniform across donors, and that assumption may not be true. In an earlier analysis of several hundred of the donors, most TCR beta V segments were observed in productive rearrangements about 87% or about 30% of the time, broadly matching IMGT annotations. Most TCR sequences were observed very rarely across donors, whereas some public TCRs were present in many individuals. In a later analysis, the rate of TCR association differed among HLA loci, with DRB1 alleles having the most associated TCRs and HLA-C alleles having the fewest. A group of highly shared sequence variants was considered likely to be a technical artifact of the sequencing pipeline. A total of about 150 TCR beta chains were listed by the study as associated with cytomegalovirus. Cytomegalovirus status was reported to be diagnosed by the classifier with high specificity and sensitivity in both the original and validation cohorts. At a false discovery rate of 0.05, a later analysis linked some 18,000 TCR beta sequences to specific HLA alleles. A later analysis found that HLA-associated TCR beta chains were more clonally expanded and had lower generation probabilities than equally common non-associated chains. Three of the identified cytomegalovirus-associated TCR beta chains were confirmed in vitro to be specific for cytomegalovirus antigens. A further reported finding was that TCR beta sequences accurately predicted the HLA-A and HLA-B alleles for most subjects in the first cohort. Because the 87-base-pair reads could not distinguish some IMGT-functional V segments, including TRBV6-2 and TRBV6-3, those segments were excluded. According to a later analysis, parvovirus B19, influenza, CMV and Epstein-Barr virus appeared linked to several top co-occurrence clusters. The only immune exposure information available for the cohort was CMV serostatus. Because counts were too low, roughly 17 rarely observed V segments, including chromosome 9 orphons, were left out of the earlier analysis of 587 of the donors. When HLA alleles, especially DR and DQ, strongly co-occurred, attributing TCR associations to individual alleles was difficult. The authors suggested that the approach could potentially be extended to other disease states and immunological phenotypes. Because HLA typing was missing for some donors at each locus, association tests included only the typed subset. V-gene and J-gene trimming of TCR beta chains was associated with a missense DCLRE1C variant in a later genetic analysis, and the association was replicated in an independent cohort. In this cohort, only TCR beta chains were sequenced, and detectable features were limited by the absence of alpha or paired-chain data. According to a later analysis, most CMV-associated TCR beta chains appeared to be HLA-restricted, and the HLA associations seemed to be driven largely by CMV exposure. Linkage disequilibrium might explain the correlated functional status among segregating V segments, but an unknown experimental factor could not be ruled out.

This clone occurred a few times. The antigen it binds to is not known. No base quality values were provided; no much bigger clone lies one nucleotide off. The cohort comprised some 730 healthy bone marrow donors. Cohort members were all nominally healthy when sampled, although unrecorded immune exposures were likely present. The donor was CMV seronegative and was included in the group of around 320 seronegative cohort members. A peripheral blood sample was collected from each donor, and TCR beta sequencing was performed on peripheral blood mononuclear cells. Genomic DNA extraction from the blood cell samples was performed with the Qiagen DNeasy Blood Extraction Kit. Trimming removed 0 bases from V and 5 bases from J, leaving 17 bases between the germline ends. The germline V gene sets CDR1 to LGHNA and CDR2 to YSLEER. Measured from the cysteine to the phenylalanine, the CDR3 is 17 residues long. CDR3 DNA only is kept here, 51 bases in frame from base 1.

Library method: the immunoSEQ multiplex PCR assay. A mixture of 60 forward primers for TCR Vbeta segments and 13 reverse primers for TCR Jbeta segments was used in the multiplex PCR. The CDR3 region of rearranged TCR beta genes was amplified from genomic DNA by a multiplex PCR assay. The amplified TCR beta libraries were sequenced on the Illumina HiSeq System as 87-base-pair reads. On the study's bioinformatics: In a later analysis, about 80 million unique TCR beta chains were counted across the 650 to 750 repertoires, and approximately 11 million of these chains were shared by at least two donors. Raw reads were error-corrected and collapsed into unique sequences with a nearest-neighbor algorithm that merged closely related sequences to remove PCR and sequencing errors. To assign V, D and J gene segments, CDR3 sequences were aligned to IMGT reference sequences. For a sequence to be retained, a match of at least six nucleotides was required to both a V gene segment and a J gene segment. A rearrangement was called productive if the CDR3 had no stop codons and remained in frame with V and J, and every other rearrangement was called non-productive. CDR3 was defined according to IMGT convention as the region running from the second conserved V-encoded cysteine to the conserved J-encoded phenylalanine. The earlier analysis of about 530 of the donors excluded any sequence lacking an unambiguous match to a single V gene segment. An earlier analysis of fewer than 750 of the donors called V segments functional above 56.7% productive rearrangements and segregating when the between-donor standard deviation exceeded 5%. To diagnose cytomegalovirus status from the catalog of TCR beta chain sequences, a statistical classification framework was built. A later analysis assigned V and J genes by comparing TCR nucleotide sequences with IMGT/GENE-DB human TR gene sequences. Using the TCRdist pipeline, a later analysis assigned CDR3 sequences along with most-parsimonious VDJ recombination scenarios. In a later analysis, each TCR beta chain was defined by its CDR3 amino acid sequence together with its V-gene family, and reads without a unique V-gene family were excluded. As a way to deal with suspected cross-contamination and a sequencing artifact, a later analysis dropped more than 500 nucleotide sequences that were highly shared and had low generation probability. A later analysis calculated a clonal expansion index for each public chain from normalized within-repertoire ranks of inferred template counts. A later analysis computed generation probabilities with a VDJ recombination model fitted to out-of-frame rearrangements, and checked the results against IGoR. A later analysis scored TCR-TCR, TCR-HLA and TCR-CMV co-occurrence with hypergeometric tests, applying a repertoire-size bias correction to TCR pairs. In a later analysis, false discovery rates were estimated by permuting HLA or CMV assignments 20 times. A later analysis grouped co-occurring TCRs with DBSCAN, adding TCRdist sequence similarity when clustering within HLA-allele-positive subsets. Co-occurrence clustering excluded repertoires with fewer than 30,000 or more than 120,000 public chains, plus five with anomalous nucleotide sharing. Here the immuneACCESS table is served through TCRdb, limited to in-frame sequences with V and J called. Missing clones are a known gap in these copies; in checked studies unresolved V genes cover under half, and the rest lacks a known reason. That table gives V, J and clone size, and the DNA gave D and trimming. In all, the sample holds about 160,000 clones, and just under 80% of those were seen once. The biggest ten clones account for over 1% of the sample.

The rearrangement combines TRBV4-3 with TRBJ1-5; matching of 5 bases hints at TRBD1 as the D gene. Specimen: PBMCs. The clonotype originates from a woman aged 45-59 years in good health and CMV-seronegative. The nucleotides read TGCGCCAGCAGCCAAGATCCCCAGGGCGGGGGGTATCAGCCCCAGCATTTT. Its amino acids are CASSQDPQGGGYQPQHF.